Presented here are 14 T cell receptor beta chains from one specimen sequenced in a study of blood T cells in healthy people across ages. A second PCR of roughly 7 to 11 cycles used a sample-barcoded 5' primer and a J-beta primer mix. TCRdb itself ran the 5' RACE reads through MiXCR, one entry per CDR3 protein. The profile covers around 1,000,000 distinct CDR3 sequences, with 35% to 40% appearing a single time and around 12% taken by the ten largest. Sequenced input: blood. These receptors came from a young man in good health.

The chain has TRBV7-2 and TRBJ2-1, with unresolved D. Germline V gene sequence: CDR1 SGHTA, CDR2 FQGNSA. The CDR3 length is 14 residues. V lost 4 bases to trimming and J lost 5 bases, with 12 bases between them. The CDR3, as DNA: TGTGCCAGCAGCTATCCTACTGCGGACAATGAGCAGTTCTTC. It is translated as CASSYPTADNEQFF.

The gene calls are TRBV7-3 and TRBJ1-1; unclear D gene. The CDR3 extends over 13 amino acids. Germline V CDR1 and CDR2: SGHTA, FQGTGA. The V gene lost 5 bases and the J gene lost 1 base, with 8 bases spanning the gap. Here the CDR3 reads CASSPIQNTEAFF. The CDR3, as DNA: TGTGCCAGCAGCCCGATCCAGAACACTGAAGCTTTCTTT.

The chain has TRBV2 and TRBJ2-3, with unresolved D. With 0 bases removed from V and 9 bases from J, the gap between germline ends came to 13 bases. Germline loops: CDR1 SNHLY, CDR2 FYNNEI. This CDR3 spans 14 amino acids. As DNA, the CDR3 is TGTGCCAGCAGTGAAGCAGGGCTCACGAGAACGCAGTATTTT. Its protein is CASSEAGLTRTQYF.

The chain couples TRBV4-2 to TRBJ1-4, with TRBD1 matching over 10 bases. The J segment lost 5 bases and the V segment lost 0 bases, leaving 9 bases of the junction unmatched. The CDR3 is 18 amino acids. Germline V gives CDR1 LGHNA, CDR2 YNFKEQ. The CDR3 sequence is CASSQDRDRGELNEKLFF. The CDR3 DNA reads TGTGCCAGCAGCCAAGATAGGGACAGGGGCGAACTCAATGAAAAACTGTTTTTT.

In its sample, this clonotype was seen many times. The chain couples TRBV12-3 or TRBV12-4 to TRBJ1-2; 8 positions agree with TRBD1. This CDR3 contains 12 residues. Trimming cost V 8 bases and J 5 bases; bases outside gene matches: 4. The CDR3 sequence: CASLGTGYGYTF. DNA for the CDR3: TGTGCCAGCCTCGGGACAGGTTATGGCTACACCTTC.

This clonotype has just a few counts. This rearrangement joins TRBV11-1 to TRBJ1-4, with a tentative D call TRBD1 (5 bases). CDR1 and CDR2 from the germline V gene are SGHAT and FQDESV (reference sequence). V shed 6 bases and J shed 10 bases, with 18 bases lying between them. The CDR3 runs to 14 residues. CDR3 residues: CASRYDSDFGKLFF. CDR3 coding DNA: TGTGCCAGCAGATACGACAGCGATTTCGGAAAACTGTTTTTT.

The chain employs TRBV14 and TRBJ1-4; no clear D gene. The CDR3 extends over 15 amino acids. V shed 1 base and J shed 1 base, with 7 bases lying between them. Looked up from germline, CDR1 is SGHDN and CDR2 is FVKESK. CDR3 sequence: CASSQVKGTNEKLFF. CDR3 DNA: TGTGCCAGCAGCCAAGTAAAGGGAACTAATGAAAAACTGTTTTTT.

This chain uses TRBV5-1 with TRBJ2-1, with TRBD2 matching over 10 bases. The CDR3 totals 19 residues. V lost 4 bases, J lost 2 bases, and 15 bases stayed unmatched. Germline V gives CDR1 SGHRS, CDR2 YFSETQ. In DNA form, the CDR3 reads TGCGCCAGCAGCCGGATAATTAGCGGGGGGAATCCCACCTACAATGAGCAGTTCTTC. Protein product: CASSRIISGGNPTYNEQFF.

In its sample, this clonotype was seen a few times. The CDR3 loop reads CASSFSPGQGGTNEKLFF. For the CDR3, the DNA is TGTGCCAGCAGTTTCTCCCCCGGACAGGGGGGAACTAATGAAAAACTGTTTTTT. The genes are TRBV27 and TRBJ1-4; TRBD1 matches 10 bases. Germline values: CDR1 MNHEY, CDR2 SMNVEV (reference sequence). The CDR3 runs to 18 residues. Trimming removed 3 bases from V and 1 base from J; junction bases left unmatched: 8. Full variable domain (outside the CDR3, taken from reference TRBV27 and TRBJ1-4): EAQVTQNPRYLITVTGKKLTVTCSQNMNHEYMSWYRQDPGLGLRQIYYSMNVEVTDKGDVPEGYKVSRKEKRNFPLILESPSPNQTSLYFCASSFSPGQGGTNEKLFFGSGTQLSVL.

This clonotype showed up just a few times. V usage is TRBV4-1 and J usage is TRBJ1-4; D is unresolved. V lost 3 bases and J 9 bases, leaving 11 bases between the germline ends. CDR1 and CDR2 (germline): MGHRA, YSYEKL. The CDR3 has 13 residues. Here the CDR3 DNA reads TGCGCCAGCAGCCAGGACGTGGCGAAAAAACTGTTTTTT. It specifies CASSQDVAKKLFF.

The chain couples TRBV6-6 to TRBJ2-2, with 7 bases aligning to TRBD1. Losses at the gene ends were 6 bases for V and 4 bases for J; bases not matched to a gene: 5. The CDR3 is 14 residues long. Per the germline V gene, CDR1 is MNHNY and CDR2 is SVGAGI (reference sequence). The CDR3 DNA reads TGTGCCAGCAGGCCCTCAGGGGGCACCGGGGAGCTGTTTTTT. Its translation is CASRPSGGTGELFF.

The chain uses TRBV28 and TRBJ2-4, with D hard to call. Matching the DNA end better, TRBJ2-7 makes the J call doubtful. This CDR3 is 16 amino acids long. CDR1 is MDHEN and CDR2 is SYDVKM in the germline V gene. The CDR3 is CASSSKGAVDSYEQYF. CDR3 bases: TGTGCCAGCAGTTCGAAGGGCGCGGTCGACTCCTACGAGCAGTACTTC.

This clonotype was detected a few times. The V gene is TRBV7-9, the J gene TRBJ1-1, with TRBD1 as a possible D gene (5 bases). The V and J ends lost 1 base and 0 bases respectively, with 9 bases between them. Germline-derived CDR1 and CDR2 are SEHNR and FQNEAQ (reference sequence). The CDR3 has 15 amino acids. The CDR3 is CASSLGQGLNTEAFF. CDR3 bases: TGTGCCAGCAGCTTAGGTCAGGGATTGAACACTGAAGCTTTCTTT. The variable domain in full, completed from reference TRBV7-9 and TRBJ1-1, reads DTGVSQNPRHKITKRGQNVTFRCDPISEHNRLYWYRQTLGQGPEFLTYFQNEAQLEKSRLLSDRFSAERPKGSFSTLEIQRTEQGDSAMYLCASSLGQGLNTEAFFGQGTRLTVV.

This chain joins TRBV6-5 and TRBJ2-3, with 7 bases identical to TRBD1. CDR1 MNHEY and CDR2 SVGAGI come from the germline V gene. This CDR3 is 16 amino acids long. V lost 3 bases, J lost 5 bases, and 11 bases stayed unmatched. The CDR3 DNA follows: TGTGCCAGCAGTTATAATCCGGGACAGAACAAAGATACGCAGTATTTT. Its translation is CASSYNPGQNKDTQYF.